This entry is about one T cell receptor (beta chain). Its antigen is unidentified. Viral peptide pools were used in the ViraFEST assay to expand antigen-specific CD4+ T cells, and sequencing came afterward. Following culture for about ten days, CD4+ T cells were isolated. Two doses of BNT162b2 or mRNA-1273 vaccine were administered to participants. Data came from immunoSEQ multiplex PCR; TCRdb stores just in-frame clones and leaves some out. The sample includes about 64,000 clones, 75% to 85% of them seen just once. The CDR3 runs 14 residues. Germline V gene data show CDR1 as LNHNV and CDR2 as YYDKDF (reference sequence). V lost 2 bases to trimming and J lost 5 bases, with 12 bases between them. These data come from a study of vaccination effects on CD4 cells after COVID-19. Overall study findings and caveats: The study dataset contains few convalescent patients and includes no early post-infection timepoints.

V usage is TRBV15 and J usage is TRBJ1-1; no definite D call. This clonotype was obtained from a human donor who received a COVID-19 vaccine. Sequencing used CD4+ T cells from PBMCs cultured with HCoV-OC43 spike peptides, obtained after COVID-19 vaccination. This sample's subset: HCoV-OC43 spike overlapping peptide pool stimulation. CDR3 region: CATSRLDGVTEAFF. In DNA, the CDR3 is TGTGCCACCAGCAGATTGGACGGGGTAACTGAAGCTTTCTTT.